Listed below are T cell receptor beta chains from one sample, sequenced in a study of cytomegalovirus exposure and HLA in healthy donors. Produced via immunoSEQ multiplex PCR; TCRdb's table is partial and in-frame only. This sample has 110,000 to 150,000 clones; around 76% occur once, and the top ten carry approximately 4%. The sequenced sample was PBMCs. Receptors originate from a man between 18 and 29 years old in good health and CMV-seronegative. The CDR3 runs from the conserved cysteine through the conserved F or W. A clone size is listed for some rows: how often the clone was seen (once, few, many), or a class if it is expanded.

clone_size,v_call,j_call,cdr3_aa
.,TRBV5-4,TRBJ1-1,CASSISRGGWDTEAFF
.,TRBV5-1,TRBJ2-2,CASSFTDRGTGELFF
.,TRBV27,TRBJ2-7,CASSRLAGDYEQYF
.,TRBV6-5,TRBJ2-7,CASSRGQGIHEQYF
.,TRBV18,TRBJ2-5,CASSREGETQYF
once,TRBV29-1,TRBJ2-5,CSVDGRGAETQYF
.,TRBV19,TRBJ1-5,CASTRDRGIRQPQHF
.,TRBV19,TRBJ2-3,CAVRGLAGGEVDTQYF
.,TRBV18,TRBJ2-7,CASSPPGTAVTYEQYF
.,TRBV19,TRBJ1-1,CASIHLGGTEAFF
few,TRBV29-1,.,CSVGWASGSREQYF
few,TRBV19,TRBJ2-3,CASRTATRGTDTQYF
.,TRBV27,TRBJ1-2,CASSLRGTGSGYTF
once,TRBV28,TRBJ2-1,CASSLLVSGRGNEQFF
many,TRBV4-2,TRBJ2-6,CASSPSGLSGANVLTF
few,TRBV4-2,TRBJ1-2,CASRGGQGYGYTF
.,TRBV9,TRBJ2-3,CASSRAGFTDTQYF
.,TRBV9,TRBJ1-3,CASSAYSHSDSGNTIYF
.,TRBV27,TRBJ2-7,CASSLRNRSPYEQYF
.,TRBV7-8,TRBJ2-1,CASSLLGQGVRHSYNEQFF
.,TRBV6-5,TRBJ1-1,CASSYEGVRTEAFF
.,TRBV18,TRBJ2-7,CASSPLGTALLSYEQYF
.,TRBV4-1,TRBJ1-5,CASSQQGGNQPQHF
few,TRBV6-1,TRBJ1-1,CASTPTGLDTEAFF